Reported below is one T cell receptor beta chain. Its target is unknown. After 5'RACE with constant-segment primers, TCR alpha and TCR beta cDNA libraries carrying sample barcodes and UMIs were obtained. Each CDR3 protein gets one entry after TCRdb re-called the 5' RACE reads with MiXCR. The sample records about 360,000 distinct CDR3 sequences, 14% being singletons. Germline CDR1 is MGHRA and CDR2 is YSYEKL. Losses at the gene ends were 2 bases for V and 2 bases for J; bases not matched to a gene: 7. The CDR3 totals 17 residues. The data were taken from a study of T-cell memory formation after mild COVID-19. Regarding the study as a whole: The CD4+ clones that contracted clustered mainly within CM and EM, and the CD8+ clones concentrated in EMRA. Clones that contracted from day 15 to 85 were balanced CD4/CD8, while later expanders leaned CD4+.

The clonotype comes from a man in his late teens or twenties who had mild COVID-19 (a few samples of this study predate the infection). Cell type and time point are not known. The sample consisted of PBMCs or a T cell subset sorted from them (not recorded which). The chain is built from TRBV4-1 and TRBJ2-3, with 10 nucleotides matching TRBD2. The chain's CDR3 is CASSQSSSGGTTDTQYF. CDR3 in DNA: TGCGCCAGCAGCCAATCGTCTAGCGGGGGAACCACAGATACGCAGTATTTT.